This T cell receptor beta chain was found in a study of technical replicates of blood from a few donors (TCRdb year 2017). About this clone: Its antigen has not been determined. No clone much larger than this one lies a single base away; base qualities are absent.

From its cysteine to its phenylalanine, the CDR3 spans 14 amino acids. Only CDR3 DNA remains: 42 bases, in frame from the first base. V is cut back by 4 bases and J by 4 bases, with 7 bases in the junction unmatched. CDR1 and CDR2 were assigned from the germline V gene as SGHRS and YFSETQ. Library method: the immunoSEQ multiplex PCR assay. This is the immuneACCESS table as TCRdb keeps it, with only in-frame sequences that have V and J called. A part of the clones is gone; compared with another copy, unresolved V genes explain less than half, and the rest is unexplained. The sample table holds 85,000 to 100,000 clones, of which nearly 97% were seen once. The leading ten clones occupy 0.22% of the sample.

The receptor was derived from a human donor in good health. Sequenced input: T cells isolated from PBMCs. In this chain, TRBV5-1 is recombined with TRBJ2-7, with 8 bases matching TRBD1. The sequence in DNA is TGCGCCAGCAGCCCCCAGGGGGCTTCGTACGAGCAGTACTTC. Protein translation: CASSPQGASYEQYF. Supplemented by the reference TRBV5-1 and TRBJ2-7 proteins around the CDR3, the complete variable domain is KAGVTQTPRYLIKTRGQQVTLSCSPISGHRSVSWYQQTPGQGLQFLFEYFSETQRNKGNFPGRFSGRQFSNSRSEMNVSTLELGDSALYLCASSPQGASYEQYFGPGTRLTVT.